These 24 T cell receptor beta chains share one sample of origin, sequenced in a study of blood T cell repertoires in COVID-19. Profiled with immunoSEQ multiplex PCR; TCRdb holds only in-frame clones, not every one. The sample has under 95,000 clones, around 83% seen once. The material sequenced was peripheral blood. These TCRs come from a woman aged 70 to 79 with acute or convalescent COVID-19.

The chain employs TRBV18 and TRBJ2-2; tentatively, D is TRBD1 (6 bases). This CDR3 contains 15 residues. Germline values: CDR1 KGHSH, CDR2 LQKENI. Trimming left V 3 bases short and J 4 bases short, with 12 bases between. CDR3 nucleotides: TGTGCCAGCTCACCCGACCAAGGGGGCACCGGGGAGCTGTTTTTT. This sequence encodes CASSPDQGGTGELFF.

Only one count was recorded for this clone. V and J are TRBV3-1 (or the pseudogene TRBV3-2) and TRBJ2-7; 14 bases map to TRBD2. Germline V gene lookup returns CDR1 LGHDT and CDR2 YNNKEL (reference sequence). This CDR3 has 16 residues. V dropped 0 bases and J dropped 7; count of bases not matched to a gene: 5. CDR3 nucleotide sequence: TGTGCCAGCAGCCAAGATTATGGACTAGCGGGGGGAGAGCAGTACTTC. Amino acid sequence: CASSQDYGLAGGEQYF.

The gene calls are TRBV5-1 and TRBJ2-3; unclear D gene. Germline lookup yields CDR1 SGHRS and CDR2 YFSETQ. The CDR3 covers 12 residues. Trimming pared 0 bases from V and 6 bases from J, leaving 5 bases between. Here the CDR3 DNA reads TGCGCCAGCAGCTTGGCCGAGGATACGCAGTATTTT. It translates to CASSLAEDTQYF.

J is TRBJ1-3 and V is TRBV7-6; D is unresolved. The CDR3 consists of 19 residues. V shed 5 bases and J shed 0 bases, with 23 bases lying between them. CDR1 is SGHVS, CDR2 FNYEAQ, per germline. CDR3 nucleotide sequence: TGTGCCAGCAGCCAATATCCGGGTACGATCCTAAGCTCTGGAAACACCATATATTTT. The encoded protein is CASSQYPGTILSSGNTIYF.

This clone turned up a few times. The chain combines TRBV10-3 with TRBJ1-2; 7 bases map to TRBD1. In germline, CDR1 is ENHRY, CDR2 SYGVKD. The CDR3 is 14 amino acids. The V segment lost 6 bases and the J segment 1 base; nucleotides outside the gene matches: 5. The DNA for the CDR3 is TGTGCCATCAGATCTACAGGGGATAACTATGGCTACACCTTC. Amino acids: CAIRSTGDNYGYTF.

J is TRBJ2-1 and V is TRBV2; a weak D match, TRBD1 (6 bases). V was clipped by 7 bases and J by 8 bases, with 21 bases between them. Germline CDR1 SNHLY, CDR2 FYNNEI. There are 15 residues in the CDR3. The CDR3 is CASNPRDTSIYEQFF. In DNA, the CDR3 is TGTGCCAGCAATCCCCGGGACACCTCCATTTATGAGCAGTTCTTC. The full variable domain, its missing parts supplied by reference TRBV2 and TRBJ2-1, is EPEVTQTPSHQVTQMGQEVILRCVPISNHLYFYWYRQILGQKVEFLVSFYNNEISEKSEIFDDQFSVERPDGSNFTLKIRSTKLEDSAMYFCASNPRDTSIYEQFFGPGTRLTVL.

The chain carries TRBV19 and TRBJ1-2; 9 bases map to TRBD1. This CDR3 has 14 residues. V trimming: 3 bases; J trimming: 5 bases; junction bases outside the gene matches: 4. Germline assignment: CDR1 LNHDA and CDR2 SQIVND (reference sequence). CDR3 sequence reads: CASSMPGQGYGYTF. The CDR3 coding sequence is TGTGCCAGTAGTATGCCGGGACAGGGATATGGCTACACCTTC.

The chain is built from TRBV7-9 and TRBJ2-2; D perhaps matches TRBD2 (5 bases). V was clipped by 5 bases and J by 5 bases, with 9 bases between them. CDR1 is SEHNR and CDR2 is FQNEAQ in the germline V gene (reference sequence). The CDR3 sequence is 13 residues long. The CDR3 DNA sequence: TGTGCCAGCAGCCCAGCGGCTACCGGGGAGCTGTTTTTT. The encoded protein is CASSPAATGELFF.

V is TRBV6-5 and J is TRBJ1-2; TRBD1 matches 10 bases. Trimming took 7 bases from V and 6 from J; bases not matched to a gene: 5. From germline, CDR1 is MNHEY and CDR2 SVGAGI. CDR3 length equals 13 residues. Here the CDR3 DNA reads TGTGCCAGCACTCTTGGGACAGGGGATGGCTACACCTTC. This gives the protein CASTLGTGDGYTF.

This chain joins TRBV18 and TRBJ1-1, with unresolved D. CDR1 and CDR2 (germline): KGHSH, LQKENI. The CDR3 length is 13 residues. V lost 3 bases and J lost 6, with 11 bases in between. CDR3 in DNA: TGTGCCAGCTCACCGCAACGGTATTCTGAAGCTTTCTTT. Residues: CASSPQRYSEAFF.

The CDR3 loop is CSAHPGGSVETQYF. The CDR3 DNA is TGCAGCGCCCACCCAGGAGGGTCTGTGGAGACCCAGTACTTC. The chain has TRBV29-1 and TRBJ2-5; TRBD2 might be the D (6 bases). The CDR3 covers 14 residues. V was shortened by 7 bases and J by 5 bases, with 20 bases between the two germline ends. Germline V gene sequence: CDR1 SQVTM, CDR2 ANQGSEA.

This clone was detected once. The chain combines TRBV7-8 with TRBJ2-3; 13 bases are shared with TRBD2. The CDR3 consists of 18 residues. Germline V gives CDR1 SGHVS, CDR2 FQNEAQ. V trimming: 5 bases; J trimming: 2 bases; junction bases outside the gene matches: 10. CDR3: CASSKSRLAGGHTDTQYF. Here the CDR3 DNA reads TGTGCCAGCAGCAAATCCCGACTAGCGGGGGGCCACACAGATACGCAGTATTTT.

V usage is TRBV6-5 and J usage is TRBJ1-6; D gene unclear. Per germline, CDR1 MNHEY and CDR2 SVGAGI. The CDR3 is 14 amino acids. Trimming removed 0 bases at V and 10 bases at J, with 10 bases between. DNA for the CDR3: TGTGCCAGCAGTTACTCGACGGAGGGCTCACCCCTCCACTTT. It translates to CASSYSTEGSPLHF.

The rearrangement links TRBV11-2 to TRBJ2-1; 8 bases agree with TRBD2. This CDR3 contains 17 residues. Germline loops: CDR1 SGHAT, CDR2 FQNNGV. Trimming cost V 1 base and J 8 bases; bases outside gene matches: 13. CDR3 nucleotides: TGTGCCAGCAGCTTAGGAGCCCGGGGGGGTGTTTTCTATGAGCAGTTCTTC. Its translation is CASSLGARGGVFYEQFF.

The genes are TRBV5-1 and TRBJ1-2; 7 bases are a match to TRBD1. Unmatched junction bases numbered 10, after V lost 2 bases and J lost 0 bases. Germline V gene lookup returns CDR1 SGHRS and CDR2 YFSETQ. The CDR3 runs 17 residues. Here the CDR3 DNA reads TGCGCCAGCAGCTTAAGTTATGGACAGGCCGCTAACTATGGCTACACCTTC. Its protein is CASSLSYGQAANYGYTF.

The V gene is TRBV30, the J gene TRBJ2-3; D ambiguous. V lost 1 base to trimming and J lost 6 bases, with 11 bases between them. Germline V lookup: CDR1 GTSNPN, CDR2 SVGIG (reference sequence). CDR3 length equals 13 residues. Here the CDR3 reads CAWSGPVSDTQYF. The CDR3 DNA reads TGTGCCTGGAGTGGCCCAGTGTCGGATACGCAGTATTTT.

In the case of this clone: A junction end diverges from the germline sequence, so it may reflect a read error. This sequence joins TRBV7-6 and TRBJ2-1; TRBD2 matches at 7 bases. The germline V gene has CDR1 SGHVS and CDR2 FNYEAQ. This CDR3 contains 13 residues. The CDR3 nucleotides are TGTGCCAGCAGCCTAGCGGAGTACAATGAGCAGTTCTTC. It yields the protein CASSLAEYNEQFF.

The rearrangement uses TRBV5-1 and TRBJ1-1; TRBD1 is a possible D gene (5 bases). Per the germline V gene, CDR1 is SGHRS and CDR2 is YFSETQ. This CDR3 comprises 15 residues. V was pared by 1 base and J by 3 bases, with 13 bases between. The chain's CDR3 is CASSLSAGGDTEAFF. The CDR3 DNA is TGCGCCAGCAGCTTGAGCGCCGGAGGGGACACTGAAGCTTTCTTT.

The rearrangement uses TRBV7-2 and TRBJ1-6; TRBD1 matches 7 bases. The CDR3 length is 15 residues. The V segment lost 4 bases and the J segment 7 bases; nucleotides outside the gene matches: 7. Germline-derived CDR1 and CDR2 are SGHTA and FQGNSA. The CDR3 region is CASSSAGTENSPLHF. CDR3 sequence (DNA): TGTGCCAGCAGCTCGGCGGGGACAGAGAATTCACCCCTCCACTTT.

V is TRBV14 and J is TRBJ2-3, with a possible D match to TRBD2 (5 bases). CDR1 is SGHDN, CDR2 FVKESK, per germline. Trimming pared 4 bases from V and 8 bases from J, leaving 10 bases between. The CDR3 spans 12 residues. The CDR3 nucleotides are TGTGCCAGCAGCCGAACCGCGGGTACGCAGTATTTT. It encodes CASSRTAGTQYF. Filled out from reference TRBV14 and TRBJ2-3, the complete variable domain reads EAGVTQFPSHSVIEKGQTVTLRCDPISGHDNLYWYRRVMGKEIKFLLHFVKESKQDESGMPNNRFLAERTGGTYSTLKVQPAELEDSGVYFCASSRTAGTQYFGPGTRLTVL.

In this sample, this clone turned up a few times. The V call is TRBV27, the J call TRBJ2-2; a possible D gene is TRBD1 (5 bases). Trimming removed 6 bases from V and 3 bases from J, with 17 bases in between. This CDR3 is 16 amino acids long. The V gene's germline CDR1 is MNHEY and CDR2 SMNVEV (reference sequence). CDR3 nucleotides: TGTGCCAGCAGCCGAACGCCAGGGTCGGACACCGGGGAGCTGTTTTTT. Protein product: CASSRTPGSDTGELFF.

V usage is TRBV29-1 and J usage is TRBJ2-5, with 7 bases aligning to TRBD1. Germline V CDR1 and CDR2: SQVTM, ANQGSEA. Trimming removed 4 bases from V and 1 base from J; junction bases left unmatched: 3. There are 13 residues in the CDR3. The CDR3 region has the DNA TGCAGCGTTGTCCCAGGGGGCCAAGAGACCCAGTACTTC. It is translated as CSVVPGGQETQYF.

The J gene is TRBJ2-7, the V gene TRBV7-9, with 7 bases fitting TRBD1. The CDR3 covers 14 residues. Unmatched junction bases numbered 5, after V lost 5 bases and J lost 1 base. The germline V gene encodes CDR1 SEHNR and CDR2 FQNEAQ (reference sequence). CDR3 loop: CASSRDRSSYEQYF. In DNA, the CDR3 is TGTGCCAGCAGCCGGGACAGAAGTTCCTACGAGCAGTACTTC. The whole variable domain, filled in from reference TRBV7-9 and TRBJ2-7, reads DTGVSQNPRHKITKRGQNVTFRCDPISEHNRLYWYRQTLGQGPEFLTYFQNEAQLEKSRLLSDRFSAERPKGSFSTLEIQRTEQGDSAMYLCASSRDRSSYEQYFGPGTRLTVT.

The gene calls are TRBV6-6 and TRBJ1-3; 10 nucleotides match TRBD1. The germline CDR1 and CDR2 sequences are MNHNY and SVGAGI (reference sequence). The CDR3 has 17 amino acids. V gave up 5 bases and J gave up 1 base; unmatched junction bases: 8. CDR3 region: CASSLRTGGWSGNTIYF. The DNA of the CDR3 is TGTGCCAGCAGTCTTCGGACAGGGGGGTGGTCTGGAAACACCATATATTTT.